This T cell receptor (beta chain) originates from a study of T-cell memory formation after mild COVID-19. Germline V gene sequence: CDR1 GTSNPN, CDR2 SVGIG (reference sequence). V lost 0 bases and J lost 0, with 14 bases in between. The CDR3 contains 17 residues. Whole-study results and caveats: Pre-infection memory carried some responding clones, suggesting that cross-reactive memory joined.

MiXCR, applied by TCRdb to the 5' RACE reads, yields one record per CDR3 protein. The table has 130,000 to 150,000 distinct CDR3 sequences, about 6% seen once. The sample holds a few counts of this clonotype. Its antigen is undetermined. The rearrangement links TRBV30 to TRBJ2-2; D uncertain. The clonotype originates from an adult woman who had mild COVID-19 (a few samples of this study predate the infection). Cell type and time point are not known. Material for sequencing was PBMCs or a T cell subset sorted from them (not recorded which). In DNA form, the CDR3 reads TGTGCCTGGAGTGTTTTTGGCGGCGGAGCGAACACCGGGGAGCTGTTTTTT. It translates to CAWSVFGGGANTGELFF. Using reference TRBV30 and TRBJ2-2 for the parts outside the CDR3, the full variable domain is SQTIHQWPATLVQPVGSPLSLECTVEGTSNPNLYWYRQAAGRGLQLLFYSVGIGQISSEVPQNLSASRPQDRQFILSSKKLLLSDSGFYLCAWSVFGGGANTGELFFGEGSRLTVL.